The 18 T cell receptor beta chains reported below all come from one sample, sequenced in a study of blood T cell repertoires in COVID-19. Using immunoSEQ multiplex PCR, the repertoire was profiled, and TCRdb retains in-frame clones only, with some absent. This sample has approximately 140,000 clones, with over 65% found just once. Sequences were obtained from peripheral blood. The receptor source for this set is a man in his 70s with acute or convalescent COVID-19.

CDR3 sequence reads: CASSEVSQGDGQPQHF. The CDR3 nucleotides are TGTGCCAGCAGTGAAGTCTCACAGGGCGACGGTCAGCCCCAGCATTTT. V usage is TRBV6-1 and J usage is TRBJ1-5; the D gene is possibly TRBD1 (6 bases). Germline V gene lookup returns CDR1 MNHNS and CDR2 SASEGT. Trimming shortened V by 1 base and J by 6 bases, and 16 bases separated the two germline ends. The CDR3 runs to 16 residues.

This clone was detected only a few times. The chain couples TRBV5-4 to TRBJ2-3, with 11 bases fitting TRBD2. J was trimmed by 8 bases and V by 0 bases; bases with no gene match: 2. The CDR3 has 14 residues. CDR1 and CDR2 from the germline V gene are SGHNT and YYREEE (reference sequence). The CDR3 region is CASSLELAGGTQYF. The CDR3 nucleotides read TGTGCCAGCAGCTTGGAGCTAGCGGGAGGTACGCAGTATTTT.

This clone appeared a single time. V and J are TRBV5-1 and TRBJ2-1; 8 nucleotides agree with TRBD2. The CDR3 runs to 16 residues. Trimming at V came to 0 bases and at J to 0 bases, leaving 2 bases not matched to a gene. The germline gives CDR1 SGHRS, CDR2 YFSETQ. CDR3 sequence reads: CASSLAGGSSYNEQFF. The CDR3 region has the DNA TGCGCCAGCAGCTTGGCGGGGGGGAGCTCCTACAATGAGCAGTTCTTC.

The chain joins TRBV10-3 to TRBJ2-7; 9 nucleotides line up with TRBD1. This CDR3 comprises 15 residues. V shed 5 bases and J 1 base; nucleotides not matched to a gene: 6. Germline V gene data show CDR1 as ENHRY and CDR2 as SYGVKD. This CDR3 is CAISTLTGGSYEQYF. In DNA form, the CDR3 reads TGTGCCATCAGTACCTTGACAGGGGGGTCCTACGAGCAGTACTTC.

This chain connects TRBV7-3 to TRBJ2-1; 9 bases fit TRBD2. The germline V gene has CDR1 SGHTA and CDR2 FQGTGA. V lost 4 bases, J lost 7 bases, and 11 bases stayed unmatched. The CDR3 is 16 amino acids. CDR3 region: CASSSLASGEGNEQFF. CDR3 bases: TGTGCCAGCAGCTCCCTCGCTAGCGGGGAGGGGAATGAGCAGTTCTTC.

The chain is built from TRBV28 and TRBJ2-7, with TRBD1 matching 9 bases. Germline lookup yields CDR1 MDHEN and CDR2 SYDVKM. J lost 0 bases, V lost 3 bases, and 18 bases had no gene match. This CDR3 has 20 amino acids. The CDR3 spells CASSFYSLWTGDEGSYEQYF. Written as DNA, the CDR3 is TGTGCCAGCAGTTTTTATTCCCTCTGGACAGGGGACGAGGGCTCCTACGAGCAGTACTTC.

This clone was seen only once. The chain carries TRBV30 and TRBJ1-4; no clear D gene. V lost 5 bases and J 0 bases, leaving 13 bases between the germline ends. This CDR3 is 15 amino acids long. Germline values: CDR1 GTSNPN, CDR2 SVGIG (reference sequence). CDR3 in DNA: TGTGCCTGGTCTTCGGGGATAACAACTAATGAAAAACTGTTTTTT. Protein sequence: CAWSSGITTNEKLFF.

The chain couples TRBV2 to TRBJ2-1, with no clear D. The CDR3 loop spans 13 amino acids. Trimming took 4 bases from V and 6 from J, leaving 10 bases between them. Germline V CDR1 and CDR2: SNHLY, FYNNEI. CDR3 in DNA: TGTGCCAGCAGTGGACTGTCGGGCAATGAGCAGTTCTTC. Protein: CASSGLSGNEQFF.

This rearrangement joins TRBV29-1 to TRBJ2-1; 14 bases map to TRBD2. The ends lost 3 bases at V and 5 bases at J; junction bases unmatched: 6. CDR3 length: 16 residues. Germline CDR1 and CDR2: SQVTM and ANQGSEA. In DNA, the CDR3 is TGCAGCGTTGAGGGACTAGCGGGGGAAAGGAACAATGAGCAGTTCTTC. Its translation is CSVEGLAGERNNEQFF.

This clone was detected only once. J is TRBJ2-2 and V is TRBV5-1, with 10 bases fitting TRBD1. This CDR3 is built from 15 residues. V lost 2 bases and J lost 6; bases outside the gene matches: 4. Germline V CDR1 and CDR2: SGHRS, YFSETQ. In DNA, the CDR3 is TGCGCCAGCAGCTTACCGACAGGGGGCGCCGGGGAGCTGTTTTTT. Its translation is CASSLPTGGAGELFF.

This clone was counted a single time. The chain has TRBV7-9 and TRBJ1-1; D remains unclear. Trimming removed 1 base at V and 2 bases at J, with 8 bases between. This CDR3 is 14 amino acids long. CDR1 is SEHNR and CDR2 is FQNEAQ in the germline V gene (reference sequence). CDR3 sequence reads: CASSLDLHNTEAFF. Written as DNA, the CDR3 is TGTGCCAGCAGCTTAGATTTACACAACACTGAAGCTTTCTTT.

CDR3 in DNA: TGTGCCAGCAGCAATACGGGAGACTCTGGAAACACCATATATTTT. Translated, it gives CASSNTGDSGNTIYF. V gene TRBV9 combines with J gene TRBJ1-3; D is ambiguous. Germline V gene lookup returns CDR1 SGDLS and CDR2 YYNGEE. The V gene lost 4 bases and the J gene lost 0 bases, with 11 bases spanning the gap. The CDR3 is made up of 15 amino acids.

V gene TRBV6-5 combines with J gene TRBJ2-7; D is undetermined. The CDR3 covers 12 residues. Looked up from germline, CDR1 is MNHEY and CDR2 is SVGAGI. Trimming pared 6 bases from V and 5 bases from J, leaving 11 bases between. This CDR3 is CASSSRHHEQYF. For the CDR3, the DNA is TGTGCCAGCAGCTCGCGGCACCACGAGCAGTACTTC.

V is TRBV15 and J is TRBJ2-1, with D possibly TRBD2 on 6 matching bases. The CDR3 contains 15 residues. From germline, CDR1 is LNHNV and CDR2 YYDKDF (reference sequence). V was clipped by 0 bases and J by 0 bases, with 6 bases between them. CDR3 coding DNA: TGTGCCACCAGCAGAGAGCGGGGCTCCTACAATGAGCAGTTCTTC. This sequence encodes CATSRERGSYNEQFF. Full variable domain (outside the CDR3, taken from reference TRBV15 and TRBJ2-1): DAMVIQNPRYQVTQFGKPVTLSCSQTLNHNVMYWYQQKSSQAPKLLFHYYDKDFNNEADTPDNFQSRRPNTSFCFLDIRSPGLGDTAMYLCATSRERGSYNEQFFGPGTRLTVL.

The chain has TRBV29-1 and TRBJ1-2, with 9 bases fitting TRBD1. Germline V gives CDR1 SQVTM, CDR2 ANQGSEA. CDR3 length: 13 residues. V gave up 5 bases and J gave up 8 bases; unmatched junction bases: 9. Here the CDR3 DNA reads TGCAGCGTTTTGAGACAGGGGGAAATGGGCTACACCTTC. Residues: CSVLRQGEMGYTF.

This chain links TRBV7-2 with TRBJ2-7, with a weak D call TRBD1 (6 bases). The CDR3 runs to 15 residues. V was shortened by 1 base and J by 0 bases, with 10 bases between the two germline ends. Germline CDR1 and CDR2: SGHTA and FQGNSA. CDR3 bases: TGTGCCAGCAGCTTAGAGGCAGGGGCCTCCTACGAGCAGTACTTC. This codes for CASSLEAGASYEQYF. Together with reference TRBV7-2 and TRBJ2-7, the CDR3 gives the full variable domain: GAGVSQSPSNKVTEKGKDVELRCDPISGHTALYWYRQSLGQGLEFLIYFQGNSAPDKSGLPSDRFSAERTGGSVSTLTIQRTQQEDSAVYLCASSLEAGASYEQYFGPGTRLTVT.

The chain couples TRBV2 to TRBJ2-7, with TRBD2 identical over 12 bases. The V segment lost 8 bases and the J segment 5 bases; nucleotides outside the gene matches: 4. The CDR3 sequence is 13 residues long. CDR1 and CDR2 from the germline V gene are SNHLY and FYNNEI. CDR3 coding DNA: TGTGCCAGCGAGACTAGCGGGAGCAACGAGCAGTACTTC. Residues: CASETSGSNEQYF.

The V and J genes are TRBV6-6 and TRBJ1-1, with D possibly TRBD1 on 5 matching bases. Germline V gene sequence: CDR1 MNHNY, CDR2 SVGAGI (reference sequence). This CDR3 region has 15 residues. Trimming stripped 4 bases from V and 4 bases from J, with 16 bases between. DNA of the CDR3: TGTGCCAGCAGTTGGGGGGGGGTGGTCGGCACTGAAGCTTTCTTT. The encoded protein is CASSWGGVVGTEAFF.